The entry below gives a single T cell receptor (beta chain) sequence along with its context. The source of the sample is a study of beta chain features in type 1 diabetes. Reverse transcription of all isolated RNA meant that expressed TCRB transcripts were sequenced. Here immunoSEQ multiplex PCR was the method, and the copy in TCRdb shows in-frame clones only, minus some. The sample carries around 300,000 clones, roughly 8% recorded once. The CDR3 totals 15 residues. V lost 5 bases and J lost 0, with 8 bases in between. Germline V gene sequence: CDR1 MNHNY, CDR2 SVGAGI (reference sequence). The chain couples TRBV6-6 to TRBJ2-6; D not certain. The clonotype was recovered from a woman aged 18-29 years in good health. Sequencing input: central memory CD4+ T cells from blood. CDR3 nucleotides: TGTGCCAGCAGTGTCTACGACTCTGGGGCCAACGTCCTGACTTTC. Residues: CASSVYDSGANVLTF.